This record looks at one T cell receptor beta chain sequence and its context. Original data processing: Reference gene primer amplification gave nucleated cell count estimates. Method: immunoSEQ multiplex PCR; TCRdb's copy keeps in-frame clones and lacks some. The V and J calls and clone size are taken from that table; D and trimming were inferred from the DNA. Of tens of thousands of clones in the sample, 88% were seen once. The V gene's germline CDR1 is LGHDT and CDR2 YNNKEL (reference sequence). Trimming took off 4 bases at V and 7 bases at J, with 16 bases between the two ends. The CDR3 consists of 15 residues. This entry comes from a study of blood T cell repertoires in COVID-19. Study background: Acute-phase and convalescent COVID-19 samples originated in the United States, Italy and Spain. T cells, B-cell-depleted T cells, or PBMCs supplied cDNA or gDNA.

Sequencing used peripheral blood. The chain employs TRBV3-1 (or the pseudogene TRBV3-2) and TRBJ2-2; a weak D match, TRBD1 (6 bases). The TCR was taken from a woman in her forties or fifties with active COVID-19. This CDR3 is CASSRYRDMGGELFF. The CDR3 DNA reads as TGTGCCAGCAGCCGTTACAGGGATATGGGCGGGGAGCTGTTTTTT.